This TCR beta chain was retrieved from a study of identical twins' blood T cells. Likely shared infections and vaccines: all three twin pairs were reared together. In regard to this clonotype: Antigen: not known.

The study's findings and limits: Twins shared more top CDR3 clonotypes than unrelated donors did.

The CDR3 spans 15 residues. Germline lookup yields CDR1 SQVTM and CDR2 ANQGSEA. Deletions cut 4 bases from V and 2 bases from J, with 16 bases between. TCRdb re-called the 5' RACE reads with MiXCR, one entry per CDR3 protein. The sample carries fewer than 450,000 distinct CDR3 sequences, over 25% recorded once. The sequence derives from a woman between 18 and 50 years old in good health. The sequenced sample consisted of PBMCs. This rearrangement joins TRBV29-1 to TRBJ2-3, with D maybe TRBD2 (6 bases). Written as DNA, the CDR3 is TGCAGCGTTGCGGGGGATGCGGGACCCACAGATACGCAGTATTTT. This gives the protein CSVAGDAGPTDTQYF.